The 30 T cell receptor beta chains below come from one sample, sequenced in a study of response to subunit inactivated influenza vaccine. TCRdb used MiXCR to reprocess the RT-PCR reads, holding one entry per CDR3 protein. The table records hundreds of thousands of distinct CDR3 sequences, roughly 14% of them present only once. Source: PBMCs from blood, taken roughly 12 days after vaccination. The receptors derive from a man aged 45-65 years who received an inactivated influenza vaccine.

On this clonotype itself: The junction and the germline gene differ at one end; a read error may be behind it. V and J are TRBV4-1 and TRBJ2-2; 11 bases align to TRBD2. Germline loops: CDR1 MGHRA, CDR2 YSYEKL. This CDR3 has 20 residues. In nucleotides, the CDR3 is TGCGCCAGCAGCCAAGATCTCGTTAGCGGGAGGGCCTTCTTGGCCGGGGAGCTGTATTTT. Translating gives CASSQDLVSGRAFLAGELYF.

This chain connects TRBV11-2 to TRBJ2-5; no reliable D call. V was cut by 5 bases and J by 1 base, with 17 bases left in between. Germline V gene sequence: CDR1 SGHAT, CDR2 FQNNGV. This CDR3 has 16 amino acids. The CDR3 nucleotides are TGTGCCAGCAGCCCCGCTAATCCAGGCCTCCAAGAGACCCAGTACTTC. Its protein is CASSPANPGLQETQYF.

The CDR3: CASSFIPAGTLTDTQYF. Written as DNA, the CDR3 is TGTGCCAGCAGCTTCATACCCGCTGGAACACTCACAGATACGCAGTATTTT. The J gene is TRBJ2-3, the V gene TRBV5-5; unclear D gene. V was clipped by 2 bases and J by 2 bases, with 18 bases between them. The germline gives CDR1 SGHKS, CDR2 YYEKEE (reference sequence). CDR3 length equals 17 residues.

The sample holds many counts of this clonotype. The V call is TRBV3-1, the J call TRBJ2-1, with TRBD2 matching 7 bases. The CDR3 has 17 residues. Germline values: CDR1 LGHDT, CDR2 YNNKEL (reference sequence). With 5 bases clipped from V and 0 bases from J, the junction kept 10 bases outside the gene matches. This chain's CDR3 is CASSARMPSGSYNEQFF. CDR3 DNA: TGTGCCAGCAGCGCAAGGATGCCTAGCGGCTCCTACAATGAGCAGTTCTTC.

CDR3 DNA: TGCAGTGCTATTGAAGTTGGGCAGGGGGCAGGGACCCAGTACTTC. Translated: CSAIEVGQGAGTQYF. V and J are TRBV20-1 and TRBJ2-5; 8 bases agree with TRBD1. After removal of 4 bases from V and 7 bases from J, the junction contained 14 bases not matched to a gene. The CDR3 spans 15 residues. Germline CDR1 is DFQATT and CDR2 is SNEGSKA (reference sequence).

The chain uses TRBV27 and TRBJ1-1, with 7 bases matching TRBD1. Germline V gene data show CDR1 as MNHEY and CDR2 as SMNVEV (reference sequence). The junction had 8 bases not matched to a gene; V was cut back by 6 bases and J by 4 bases. The CDR3 has 14 amino acids. CDR3 amino acids: CASRRQGGTTEAFF. In nucleotides, the CDR3 is TGTGCCAGCAGGCGACAGGGAGGCACCACTGAAGCTTTCTTT.

This clonotype was counted a few times. This sequence joins TRBV27 and TRBJ2-3, with no clear D. Germline V gene data show CDR1 as MNHEY and CDR2 as SMNVEV (reference sequence). Trimming removed 4 bases from V and 0 bases from J, with 11 bases in between. This CDR3 region has 15 residues. The CDR3: CASSSPPRSTDTQYF. DNA for the CDR3: TGTGCCAGCAGTTCCCCCCCCCGGAGCACAGATACGCAGTATTTT.

CDR3 amino acids: CASRHTGQGNTGELFF. CDR3 DNA sequence: TGCGCCAGCAGACATACGGGACAGGGGAACACCGGGGAGCTGTTTTTT. The chain uses TRBV5-1 and TRBJ2-2; TRBD1 agrees at 9 bases. In germline, CDR1 is SGHRS, CDR2 YFSETQ. This CDR3 is 16 amino acids long. The ends lost 5 bases at V and 1 base at J; junction bases unmatched: 6.

This clonotype came up a few times. This chain connects TRBV12-3 or TRBV12-4 to TRBJ1-5; D possibly corresponds to TRBD1 (6 bases). This CDR3 contains 16 residues. V gave up 2 bases and J gave up 4 bases, with 15 bases separating them. The CDR3 nucleotides read TGTGCCAGCAGTTTAAACGGGGGGCTCGGTAATCAGCCCCAGCATTTT. Residues: CASSLNGGLGNQPQHF.

V usage is TRBV18 and J usage is TRBJ2-2; D uncertain. The CDR3 sequence is 14 residues long. The germline CDR1 and CDR2 sequences are KGHSH and LQKENI. The V end lost 5 bases, the J end lost 6 bases, and 13 bases lay between the germline ends. The CDR3 here is CASSARVDAGELFF. CDR3 DNA sequence: TGTGCCAGCTCAGCCCGGGTTGACGCCGGGGAGCTGTTTTTT.

The J gene is TRBJ2-4, the V gene TRBV10-3, with D hard to call. Per the germline V gene, CDR1 is ENHRY and CDR2 is SYGVKD. Trimming stripped 3 bases from V and 4 bases from J, with 10 bases between. The length of the CDR3 is 14 residues. As DNA, the CDR3 is TGTGCCATCAGTGATGTCAGCTCAAAAAACATTCAGTACTTC. The encoded protein is CAISDVSSKNIQYF.

V usage is TRBV29-1 and J usage is TRBJ1-1; D remains ambiguous. This CDR3 has 15 residues. Between the trimmed V and J ends, which lost 4 bases and 0 bases, there was a span of 15 bases. The germline V gene encodes CDR1 SQVTM and CDR2 ANQGSEA. The CDR3: CSVVGGLVMNTEAFF. CDR3 nucleotide sequence: TGCAGCGTTGTTGGCGGACTGGTTATGAACACTGAAGCTTTCTTT.

This clonotype was counted ten times or more. The chain recombines TRBV7-2 with TRBJ2-1, with TRBD2 matching over 12 bases. Losses at the gene ends were 1 base for V and 7 bases for J; bases not matched to a gene: 17. The CDR3 contains 20 residues. Germline V lookup: CDR1 SGHTA, CDR2 FQGNSA. The DNA of the CDR3 is TGTGCCAGCAGCTTAGAGCCCCTAGCGGGAGGGCCTTCGTTTTGGAATGAGCAGTTCTTC. Translation gives CASSLEPLAGGPSFWNEQFF.

This clonotype was seen a few times. This chain links TRBV18 with TRBJ2-3, with 8 bases that match TRBD1. The CDR3 runs 14 residues. Germline assignment: CDR1 KGHSH and CDR2 LQKENI. J gave up 10 bases and V 6 bases, and 12 bases lay outside the gene matches. In DNA form, the CDR3 reads TGTGCCAGCTCTCCCGGGACAGGCCTTGTCCCGCAGTATTTT. Translated, it gives CASSPGTGLVPQYF.

The chain has TRBV15 and TRBJ2-6, with D maybe TRBD1 (5 bases). Germline V gene data show CDR1 as LNHNV and CDR2 as YYDKDF (reference sequence). Trimming pared 3 bases from V and 0 bases from J, leaving 12 bases between. This CDR3 is built from 17 residues. DNA of the CDR3: TGTGCCACCAGCAGGGCAGGGTCCCGCTCTGGGGCCAACGTCCTGACTTTC. Translated: CATSRAGSRSGANVLTF.

This clonotype was seen more than once but under ten times. This chain connects TRBV7-9 to TRBJ1-2; 9 nucleotides line up with TRBD1. Unmatched junction bases numbered 10, after V lost 5 bases and J lost 3 bases. Germline CDR1 reads SEHNR; CDR2 reads FQNEAQ (reference sequence). The CDR3 is 16 residues long. The CDR3 protein is CASSPRIGQGYYGYTF. As DNA, the CDR3 is TGTGCCAGCAGCCCACGGATCGGACAGGGGTACTATGGCTACACCTTC.

This clonotype showed up just a few times. The chain employs TRBV20-1 and TRBJ2-2; no definite D call. The V gene's germline CDR1 is DFQATT and CDR2 SNEGSKA (reference sequence). The CDR3 has 14 amino acids. With 3 bases removed from V and 0 bases from J, the gap between germline ends came to 8 bases. This CDR3 reads CSASGDANTGELFF. CDR3 sequence (DNA): TGCAGTGCTAGCGGCGACGCGAACACCGGGGAGCTGTTTTTT.

CDR3 DNA: TGCGCCAGCAGTGAGTCTCAGCTATATAATGAAAAACTGTTTTTT. It translates to CASSESQLYNEKLFF. The rearrangement joins TRBV10-2 to TRBJ1-4; D uncertain. Per the germline V gene, CDR1 is WSHSY and CDR2 is SAAADI. V shed 0 bases and J shed 4 bases, with 9 bases lying between them. This CDR3 has 15 amino acids.

This clonotype was recorded a few times. V usage is TRBV9 and J usage is TRBJ2-1; D is possibly TRBD2 (5 bases). The CDR3 consists of 12 residues. Trimming left V 1 base short and J 7 bases short, with 6 bases between. Germline V CDR1 and CDR2: SGDLS, YYNGEE. The CDR3 protein is CASSVSGNEQFF. The CDR3 DNA is TGTGCCAGCAGCGTATCGGGGAATGAGCAGTTCTTC.

This clonotype was seen a few times. The chain is built from TRBV10-3 and TRBJ1-3; D remains unclear. This CDR3 spans 12 amino acids. CDR1 and CDR2 (germline): ENHRY, SYGVKD. The V end was cut by 11 bases, the J end by 0 bases, with 8 bases between. This CDR3 is CAGGASGNTIYF. CDR3 nucleotides: TGTGCCGGCGGAGCCTCTGGAAACACCATATATTTT.

The J gene is TRBJ2-2, the V gene TRBV12-3 or TRBV12-4; the match to TRBD2 covers 8 bases. With 7 bases clipped from V and 2 bases from J, the junction kept 9 bases outside the gene matches. The CDR3 is made up of 16 amino acids. The DNA of the CDR3 is TGTGCCAGCACACCGACTAGCGTTCTTAACACCGGGGAGCTGTTTTTT. Its protein is CASTPTSVLNTGELFF.

This clonotype was counted once. The chain links TRBV14 to TRBJ1-3; D call uncertain. This CDR3 is built from 13 residues. Deletions cut 1 base from V and 4 bases from J, with 5 bases between. Germline V gene lookup returns CDR1 SGHDN and CDR2 FVKESK. CDR3: CASSQVTGNTIYF. CDR3 nucleotide sequence: TGTGCCAGCAGCCAAGTTACGGGAAACACCATATATTTT.

The chain carries TRBV2 and TRBJ1-2; D call uncertain. CDR3 size: 13 residues. The germline V and J ends were trimmed by 5 bases and 0 bases, with 7 bases remaining between them. Germline lookup yields CDR1 SNHLY and CDR2 FYNNEI. CDR3 nucleotide sequence: TGTGCCAGCAGTTCCAGTGCTAACTATGGCTACACCTTC. It yields the protein CASSSSANYGYTF.

The rearrangement uses TRBV10-3 and TRBJ2-7; 8 bases agree with TRBD2. This CDR3 contains 15 residues. The V gene end was trimmed by 0 bases and the J gene end by 6 bases; junction bases not matched to a gene: 7. Germline values: CDR1 ENHRY, CDR2 SYGVKD. CDR3 region: CAISESKAGVSEQYF. DNA of the CDR3: TGTGCCATCAGTGAGTCGAAAGCGGGAGTTTCCGAGCAGTACTTC.

In this sample, this clonotype turned up many times. This CDR3 is CASSSGQGVVFQETQYF. CDR3 nucleotide sequence: TGTGCCAGCAGTTCGGGACAGGGGGTTGTCTTCCAAGAGACCCAGTACTTC. The V and J genes are TRBV6-2 or TRBV6-3 and TRBJ2-5, with 11 bases identical to TRBD1. CDR3 length: 17 residues. Germline V gene lookup returns CDR1 MNHEY and CDR2 SVGEGT. The junction had 8 bases not matched to a gene; V was cut back by 4 bases and J by 1 base.

There are a few counts of this clonotype. This chain's CDR3 is CASSLIGTGFMRDTQYF. The CDR3 coding sequence is TGTGCCAGCAGTTTAATCGGGACAGGGTTCATGCGAGATACGCAGTATTTT. This sequence joins TRBV28 and TRBJ2-3, with TRBD1 identical over 9 bases. This CDR3 has 17 amino acids. The J segment lost 5 bases and the V segment lost 2 bases, leaving 11 bases of the junction unmatched. Germline loops: CDR1 MDHEN, CDR2 SYDVKM. The full variable domain, with the rest looked up from reference TRBV28 and TRBJ2-3, is DVKVTQSSRYLVKRTGEKVFLECVQDMDHENMFWYRQDPGLGLRLIYFSYDVKMKEKGDIPEGYSVSREKKERFSLILESASTNQTSMYLCASSLIGTGFMRDTQYFGPGTRLTVL.

The chain has TRBV5-1 and TRBJ1-2; unclear D gene. Trimming removed 0 bases from V and 3 bases from J, with 9 bases in between. Germline V lookup: CDR1 SGHRS, CDR2 YFSETQ. The CDR3 has 14 amino acids. CDR3 sequence reads: CASSLDVGDYGYTF. The CDR3 DNA reads TGCGCCAGCAGCTTGGATGTAGGAGACTATGGCTACACCTTC.

This clonotype was detected only a few times. The J gene is TRBJ1-5, the V gene TRBV27; 8 positions agree with TRBD1. V lost 2 bases to trimming and J lost 0 bases; unmatched junction nucleotides: 9. The V gene's germline CDR1 is MNHEY and CDR2 SMNVEV (reference sequence). CDR3 size: 18 residues. CDR3 amino acids: CASSLVQGAANSNQPQHF. Here the CDR3 DNA reads TGTGCCAGCAGTTTAGTCCAGGGGGCGGCGAATAGCAATCAGCCCCAGCATTTT.

This clonotype was counted a few times. The chain is built from TRBV4-2 and TRBJ2-2; the D gene is possibly TRBD1 (5 bases). The V gene lost 0 bases and the J gene lost 1 base, with 9 bases spanning the gap. The CDR3 totals 16 residues. Germline assignment: CDR1 LGHNA and CDR2 YNFKEQ. This chain's CDR3 is CASSQDAGLNTGELFF. The CDR3 DNA reads TGTGCCAGCAGCCAAGATGCAGGGCTGAACACCGGGGAGCTGTTTTTT.

This clonotype was observed a single time. The chain is built from TRBV6-2 or TRBV6-3 and TRBJ2-7; possible D gene TRBD2, 6 bases. Trimming took off 6 bases at V and 6 bases at J, with 24 bases between the two ends. The CDR3 is 16 amino acids. Germline CDR1 is MNHEY and CDR2 is SVGEGT. CDR3 coding DNA: TGTGCCAGCAGGGTACCCGGGACTTCTGGTGTAGGCGAGCAGTACTTC. Translation gives CASRVPGTSGVGEQYF.